The TCR beta chain under discussion was sequenced for a study of CD8 T cells in ankylosing spondylitis. Points from the study as a whole: Disease-associated clones were reportedly significantly overrepresented in matched ankylosing spondylitis synovial fluid. In synovial fluid and blood from reactive arthritis, some motif variants were previously reported. Clones linked to disease, bearing a CD8+ phenotype, were relatively rare in peripheral blood.

Trimming cost V 2 bases and J 8 bases, with 16 bases left between them. Germline V gene sequence: CDR1 SGHRS, CDR2 YFSETQ. The CDR3 loop spans 15 amino acids. This clonotype was counted only a few times. Its antigen is as yet unknown. In making TCR beta libraries, quantitative 5'-RACE with molecular barcodes was used. TCRdb re-called the 5' RACE reads with MiXCR, one entry per CDR3 protein. In the table there are 250,000 or so distinct CDR3 sequences, approximately 11% of which are singletons. The sample taken for sequencing was blood, either unsorted or a sorted T cell fraction (not recorded which). The gene calls are TRBV5-1 and TRBJ2-2; D is possibly TRBD1 (5 bases). This receptor was taken from a male donor with ankylosing spondylitis or in good health (not recorded which). Here the CDR3 reads CASSFAGPGPGELFF. Here the CDR3 DNA reads TGCGCCAGCAGCTTTGCAGGGCCCGGACCAGGGGAGCTGTTTTTT.